Listed below are T cell receptor beta chains from one sample, sequenced in a study of cytomegalovirus exposure and HLA in healthy donors. This table comes from immunoSEQ multiplex PCR, and its TCRdb copy is limited to in-frame clones, with some not included. The sample shows around 100,000 clones, 70% to 85% of them seen only once. Material for sequencing was PBMCs. These receptors came from a woman in her thirties or forties in good health and CMV-seronegative. The CDR3 runs from the conserved cysteine through the conserved F or W. Fields, in order: CDR3 length, V gene, J gene, D gene, clone size, CDR3 DNA, CDR3 protein. The D gene is left open where the match is weak. Clone size is shown for a subset of rows, as once, few, many or a class of expanded clone.

14	TRBV28	TRBJ2-7	TRBD2	once	TGTGCCAGCAGTTTACCGGGAGGGACCTACGAGCAGTACTTC	CASSLPGGTYEQYF
16	TRBV4-3	TRBJ1-1	-	-	TGCGCCAGCAGCCAAGACGGATCAGGGAAGAACACTGAAGCTTTCTTT	CASSQDGSGKNTEAFF
17	TRBV5-6	TRBJ1-2	TRBD1	-	TGTGCCAGCAGCTTGAGGGTATTACGACAGGGAAACTATGGCTACACCTTC	CASSLRVLRQGNYGYTF
15	TRBV6-5	TRBJ1-1	-	-	TGTGCCAGCAGTTCACCTCGGGACATTTATACTGAAGCTTTCTTT	CASSSPRDIYTEAFF
13	TRBV5-6	TRBJ2-7	TRBD2	-	TGTGCCAGCAGGTACTTTAGCGGGAGTGGGGAGTACTTC	CASRYFSGSGEYF
13	TRBV7-9	TRBJ1-2	-	-	TGTGCCAGCAGCTCGGGGGGGGGATATGGCTACACCTTC	CASSSGGGYGYTF
14	TRBV11-2	TRBJ2-1	-	-	TGTGCCAGCAGCTTACAACTACTCGACAATGAGCAGTTCTTC	CASSLQLLDNEQFF
13	TRBV5-1	TRBJ1-2	-	-	TGCGCCAGCAGCTTGGGAGGGTTCTATGGCTACACCTTC	CASSLGGFYGYTF
14	TRBV19	TRBJ1-2	-	-	TGTGCCAGTACGTCAACAGGGAGAGTATATGGCTACACCTTC	CASTSTGRVYGYTF
13	TRBV11-2	TRBJ1-5	TRBD1	few	TGTGCCAGCAGCTCGGACAGGGCTCAGCCCCAGCATTTT	CASSSDRAQPQHF
15	TRBV28	TRBJ1-2	-	-	TGTGCCAGCGCCATAGGGGGGGCGCAGGACTATGGCTACACCTTC	CASAIGGAQDYGYTF
13	TRBV7-2	TRBJ2-5	-	-	TGTGCCAGCAGCTTAGGAGGGTTGGAGACCCAGTACTTC	CASSLGGLETQYF
11	TRBV5-6	TRBJ2-1	-	-	TGTGCCAGCACCCAATACAATGAGCAGTTCTTC	CASTQYNEQFF
14	TRBV9	TRBJ1-5	-	-	TGTGCCAGCGGCCAGGTGGATAGCAATCAGCCCCAGCATTTT	CASGQVDSNQPQHF
14	TRBV6-5	TRBJ2-3	-	-	TGTGCCAGCAGGCTGCCAAGGGAGGCAGATACGCAGTATTTT	CASRLPREADTQYF
13	TRBV6-5	TRBJ2-7	TRBD1	-	TGTGCCAGCAGGGGGACAGGGTCCTACGAGCAGTACTTC	CASRGTGSYEQYF
16	TRBV10-3	TRBJ1-2	TRBD1	-	TGTGCCATCACCCCGGGACAGGATGGGGTTAACTATGGCTACACCTTC	CAITPGQDGVNYGYTF
17	TRBV27	TRBJ1-4	-	-	TGTGCCAGCACCCCAGGTGACCGCGCTGCAACTAATGAAAAACTGTTTTTT	CASTPGDRAATNEKLFF
17	TRBV21-1	TRBJ2-4	-	-	TGTGCCAGCAGCAAAGTAGGAGCGGGAGTGCGTGGAAACATTCAGTACTTC	CASSKVGAGVRGNIQYF
17	TRBV15	TRBJ1-5	-	-	TGTGCCACCAGCAGAGATGACGGGGTGCGAAGCAATCAGCCCCAGCATTTT	CATSRDDGVRSNQPQHF
13	TRBV10-2	TRBJ1-3	-	-	TGCGCCAGCAAGCAAAACTCTGGAAACACCATATATTTT	CASKQNSGNTIYF
16	TRBV5-1	TRBJ2-1	TRBD2	once	TGCGCCACCGCCAAGGGAGGCGGGAGTAGTGGTAATGAGCAGTTCTTC	CATAKGGGSSGNEQFF
15	TRBV2	TRBJ2-2	TRBD1	-	TGTGCCAGCAGATTAGGGACAGTGAACACCGGGGAGCTGTTTTTT	CASRLGTVNTGELFF
14	TRBV11-2	TRBJ2-1	-	once	TGTGCCAGCAGCTTGGAGCCCTCCTACAATGAGCAGTTCTTC	CASSLEPSYNEQFF
16	TRBV9	TRBJ2-1	TRBD2	-	TGTGCCAGCAACGAATGGGGCGGGGGGGCCATGGATGAGCAGTTCTTC	CASNEWGGGAMDEQFF
15	TRBV27	TRBJ2-5	TRBD2	-	TGTGCCAGCCTTCCGATAGCGGGGCTCCAAGAGACCCAGTACTTC	CASLPIAGLQETQYF
14	TRBV7-2	TRBJ2-3	-	-	TGTGCCAGCAGCCTCCGGGTTGGCACAGATACGCAGTATTTT	CASSLRVGTDTQYF
13	TRBV29-1	TRBJ1-2	-	-	TGCAGCGTTGATCAAGGGGGTAGTCGCGGCTACACCTTC	CSVDQGGSRGYTF
14	TRBV4-3	TRBJ2-7	TRBD2	-	TGCGCCAGCAGCCAGGATGGGACTAGCGACGAGCAGTACTTC	CASSQDGTSDEQYF
17	TRBV5-1	TRBJ1-4	-	-	TGCGCCAGCAGCTTGGGGGAGATGAAACCGGCTAATGAAAAACTGTTTTTT	CASSLGEMKPANEKLFF
15	TRBV7-7	TRBJ2-2	TRBD1	-	TGTGCCAGCAGCACCGGGACAGGGGGCACCGGGGAGCTGTTTTTT	CASSTGTGGTGELFF
15	TRBV19	TRBJ2-2	TRBD1	-	TGTGCCAGTAGCAGGGACAGGGTTCACACCGGGGAGCTGTTTTTT	CASSRDRVHTGELFF
13	TRBV6-5	TRBJ2-1	TRBD1	-	TGTGCCAGCAGGAGACAGGGGGGCAATGAGCAGTTCTTC	CASRRQGGNEQFF
14	TRBV19	TRBJ2-1	TRBD2	-	TGTGCCAGCGCGGGGCTAGCGGGAGTTACTGAGCAGTTCTTC	CASAGLAGVTEQFF
16	TRBV7-9	TRBJ2-3	TRBD2	-	TGTTCCAGCAGCCCTCGGGGAGCGGGAGGGTTGGATACGCAGTATTTT	CSSSPRGAGGLDTQYF
17	TRBV9	TRBJ2-1	TRBD1	-	TGTGCCAGCAGCGGAGACAGGGGAGGATCCCTAGCTGATGAGCAGTTCTTC	CASSGDRGGSLADEQFF
18	TRBV14	TRBJ1-2	TRBD1	-	TGTGCCAGCACCCCACCCGGGACAGAGCGAACCCTGTTCTATGGCTACACCTTC	CASTPPGTERTLFYGYTF
17	TRBV7-9	TRBJ2-2	-	-	TGTGCCAGCAGCTCCTTACAGGGTTTAAGGGGCACCGGGGAGCTGTTTTTT	CASSSLQGLRGTGELFF
13	TRBV5-1	TRBJ2-1	-	-	TGCGCCAGCAGCCGGGATTATAACAATGAGCAGTTCTTC	CASSRDYNNEQFF
11	TRBV18	TRBJ1-1	-	once	TGTGCCAGCTCACAGGGGCGTCAGGCTTTCTTT	CASSQGRQAFF
16	TRBV5-6	TRBJ1-1	-	-	TGTGCCAGCAGCTTGGCCTGGGGGGGCCGGAACACTGAAGCTTTCTTT	CASSLAWGGRNTEAFF
16	TRBV30	TRBJ2-7	TRBD1	-	TGTGCCTGGAGTGACCGTTCCGGGACAGGAACCTACGAGCAATACTTC	CAWSDRSGTGTYEQYF
19	TRBV7-9	TRBJ2-7	TRBD2	-	TGTTCCAGCAGCTTATTTCAGGGGGTGGCTAGCGGGGCCGCCTACGAGCAGTACTTC	CSSSLFQGVASGAAYEQYF
15	TRBV7-9	TRBJ1-4	-	once	TGTGCCAGCATGTCTCTGGGGAGCCCTAATGAAAAACTGTTTTTT	CASMSLGSPNEKLFF
13	TRBV30	TRBJ2-1	-	-	TGTGCCTGGTCCCCGGGGGACCGGGATGAGCAGTTCTTC	CAWSPGDRDEQFF
16	TRBV6-6	TRBJ1-1	-	once	TGTGCCAGCAGATTCCGTAAGGAGGGACTGAACACTGAAGCTTTCTTT	CASRFRKEGLNTEAFF
13	TRBV5-6	TRBJ2-5	TRBD2	-	TGTGCCAGCGAAGCGGGAGCGGGAGAGACCCAGTACTTC	CASEAGAGETQYF
14	TRBV7-9	TRBJ2-7	-	-	TGTGCCAGCAGCTCGCAGGGATATACCTACGAGCAGTACTTC	CASSSQGYTYEQYF
19	TRBV23-1	TRBJ1-5	TRBD1	once	TGCGCCAGCAGTCAATCGAGTCGGGACAGGGGGCACGGCAATCAGCCCCAGCATTTT	CASSQSSRDRGHGNQPQHF
14	TRBV7-9	TRBJ2-7	-	-	TGTGCCAGCAGCCTCGGCCAGGCCCCATACGAGCAGTACTTC	CASSLGQAPYEQYF
16	TRBV5-6	TRBJ2-1	TRBD1	-	TGTGCCAGCAGCTCAGGGACAGGGTTCGGGTGGAATGAGCAGTTCTTC	CASSSGTGFGWNEQFF
14	TRBV29-1	TRBJ2-3	-	-	TGCAGCGTTGCCGTGACTGGTAGCACAGATACGCAGTATTTT	CSVAVTGSTDTQYF
15	TRBV5-6	TRBJ1-2	-	few	TGTGCCAGCAGCTTTTCCCAGGCATGGGACTATGGCTACACCTTC	CASSFSQAWDYGYTF
15	TRBV7-9	TRBJ1-6	-	-	TGTGCCAGCAGCTTAGTGGGGGCAGGCAATTCACCCCTCCACTTT	CASSLVGAGNSPLHF